This T cell receptor (beta chain) came from a study of T cell clones after liver transplantation. About the research overall: Samples came from ITN030ST, which attempted immunosuppression withdrawal within 2 years of liver transplantation. TCRbeta sequencing after a pre-transplant mixed lymphocyte reaction identified graft-donor-reactive clones, later tracked in post-transplant blood.

Germline V gene sequence: CDR1 SQVTM, CDR2 ANQGSEA. Trimming cost V 6 bases and J 2 bases, with 14 bases left between them. The CDR3 has 13 residues. The data were produced by immunoSEQ multiplex PCR, yet TCRdb's version contains in-frame clones alone and is incomplete. Among roughly 18,000 clones listed, 75% to 90% were seen once. This clone was counted a single time. The clonotype originates from a human patient who received a liver transplant. Some of these T cells may belong to the graft donor. The chain combines TRBV29-1 with TRBJ2-7; D may be TRBD2 (6 bases). The sample was CD8+ T cells from blood, taken almost 47 months after liver transplant. The CDR3 bases are TGCAGCGTCGGCACGGGGGAGACCTACGAGCAGTACTTC. The encoded protein is CSVGTGETYEQYF.